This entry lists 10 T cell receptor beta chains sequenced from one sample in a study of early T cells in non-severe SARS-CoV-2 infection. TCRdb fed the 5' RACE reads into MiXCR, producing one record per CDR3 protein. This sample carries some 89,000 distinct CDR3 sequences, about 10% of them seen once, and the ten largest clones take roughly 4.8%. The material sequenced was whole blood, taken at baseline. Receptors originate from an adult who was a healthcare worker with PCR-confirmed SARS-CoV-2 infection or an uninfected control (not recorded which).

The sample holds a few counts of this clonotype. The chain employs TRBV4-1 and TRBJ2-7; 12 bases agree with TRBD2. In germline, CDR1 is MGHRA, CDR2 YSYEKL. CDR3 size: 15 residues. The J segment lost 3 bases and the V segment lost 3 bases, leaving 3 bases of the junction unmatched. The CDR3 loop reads CASSHLTSGSYEQYF. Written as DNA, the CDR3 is TGCGCCAGCAGCCACCTGACTAGCGGGAGCTACGAGCAGTACTTC.

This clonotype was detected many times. Here the CDR3 DNA reads TGTGCCAGTAGTATAGCGCCGTCACGGACTGGGGCCAACGTCCTGACTTTC. It specifies CASSIAPSRTGANVLTF. This chain links TRBV19 with TRBJ2-6; the D is unclear. V was shortened by 1 base and J by 2 bases, with 12 bases between the two germline ends. Germline lookup yields CDR1 LNHDA and CDR2 SQIVND (reference sequence). This CDR3 comprises 17 residues.

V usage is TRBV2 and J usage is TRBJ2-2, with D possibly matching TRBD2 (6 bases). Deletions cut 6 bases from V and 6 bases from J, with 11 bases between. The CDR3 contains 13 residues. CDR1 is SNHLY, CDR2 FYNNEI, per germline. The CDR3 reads CASRPGGPGELFF. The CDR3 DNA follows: TGTGCCAGCAGACCTGGAGGGCCCGGGGAGCTGTTTTTT.

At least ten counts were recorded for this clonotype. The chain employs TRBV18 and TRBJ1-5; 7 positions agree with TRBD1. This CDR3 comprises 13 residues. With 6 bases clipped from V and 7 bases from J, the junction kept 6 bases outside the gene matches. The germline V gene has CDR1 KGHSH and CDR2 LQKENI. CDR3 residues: CASSTGSGQPQHF. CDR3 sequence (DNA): TGTGCCAGCTCGACAGGGTCCGGCCAGCCCCAGCATTTT.

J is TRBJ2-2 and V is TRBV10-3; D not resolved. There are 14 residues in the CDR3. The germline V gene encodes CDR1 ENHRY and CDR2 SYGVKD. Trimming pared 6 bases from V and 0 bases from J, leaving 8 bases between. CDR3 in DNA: TGTGCCATCAGGCCAGGTGCGAACACCGGGGAGCTGTTTTTT. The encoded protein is CAIRPGANTGELFF.

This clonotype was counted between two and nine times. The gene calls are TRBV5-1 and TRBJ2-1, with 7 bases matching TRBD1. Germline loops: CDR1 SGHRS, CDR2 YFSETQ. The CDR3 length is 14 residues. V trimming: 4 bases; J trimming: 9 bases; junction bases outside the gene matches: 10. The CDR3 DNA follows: TGCGCCAGCAGCGCCCGACAGGGAGTAGTTGAGCAGTTCTTC. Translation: CASSARQGVVEQFF.

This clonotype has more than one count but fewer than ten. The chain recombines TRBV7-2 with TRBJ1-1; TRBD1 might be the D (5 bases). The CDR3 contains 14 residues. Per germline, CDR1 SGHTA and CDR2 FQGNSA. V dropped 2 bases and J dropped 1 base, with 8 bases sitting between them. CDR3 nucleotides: TGTGCCAGCAGCTTACAGGGACCGAACACTGAAGCTTTCTTT. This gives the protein CASSLQGPNTEAFF.

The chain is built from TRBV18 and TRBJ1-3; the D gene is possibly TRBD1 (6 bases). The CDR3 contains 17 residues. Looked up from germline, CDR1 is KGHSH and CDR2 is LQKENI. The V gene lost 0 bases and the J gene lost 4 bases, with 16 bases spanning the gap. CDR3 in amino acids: CASSPPGRGATGNTIYF. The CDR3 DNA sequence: TGTGCCAGCTCACCACCGGGCAGGGGCGCGACGGGAAACACCATATATTTT.

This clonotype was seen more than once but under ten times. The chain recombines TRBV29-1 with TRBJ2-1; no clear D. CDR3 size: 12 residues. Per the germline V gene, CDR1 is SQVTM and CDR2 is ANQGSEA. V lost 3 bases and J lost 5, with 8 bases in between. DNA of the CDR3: TGCAGCGTTGAGCTTAACCACAATGAGCAGTTCTTC. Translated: CSVELNHNEQFF.

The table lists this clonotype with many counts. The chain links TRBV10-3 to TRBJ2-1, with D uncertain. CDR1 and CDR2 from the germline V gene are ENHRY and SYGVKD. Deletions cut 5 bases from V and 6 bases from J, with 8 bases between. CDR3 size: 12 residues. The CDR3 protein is CAISPVSNEQFF. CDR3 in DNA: TGTGCCATCAGTCCCGTTAGCAATGAGCAGTTCTTC.